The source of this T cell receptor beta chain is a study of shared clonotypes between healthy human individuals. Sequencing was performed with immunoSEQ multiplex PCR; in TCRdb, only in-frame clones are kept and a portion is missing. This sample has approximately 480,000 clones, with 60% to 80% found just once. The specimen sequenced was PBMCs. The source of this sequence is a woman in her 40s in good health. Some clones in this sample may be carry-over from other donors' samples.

The DNA of the CDR3 is TGCGCCAGCAGCCAAGAGCCCTGGGGCACAGATACGCAGTATTTT. Amino acids: CASSQEPWGTDTQYF. The chain combines TRBV4-3 with TRBJ2-3; D ambiguous. CDR1 and CDR2 (germline): LGHNA, YSLEER. The CDR3 runs to 15 residues. V lost 0 bases to trimming and J lost 1 base, with 8 bases between them.